A selection of T cell receptor beta chains follows, all from one sample in a study of lymphopenia after photon versus proton radiotherapy. Some clones are missing from TCRdb's copy, which holds only in-frame ones; the method was immunoSEQ multiplex PCR. Here the sample spans 65,000 to 70,000 clones, around 90% being singletons. This material consisted of peripheral blood, taken from a patient treated with photon-based radiotherapy. The source is a woman in her 70s with pancreatic cancer. CDR3s include the opening cysteine and the closing phenylalanine or tryptophan.

J gene,V gene,CDR3 protein
TRBJ1-2,TRBV2,CARGRAGNFGYTF
TRBJ2-7,TRBV29-1,CSVDRRNGTVYEQYF
TRBJ2-1,TRBV18,CASSPIDTKFF
TRBJ1-5,TRBV9,CASSVGQGGSQPQHF
TRBJ2-5,TRBV19,CASSIRSTQETQYF
TRBJ2-7,TRBV27,CASSLGGLGEQYF
TRBJ2-1,TRBV4-1,CASSQDGPQGARNEQFF
TRBJ2-5,TRBV7-2,CASSRGTIAETQYF
TRBJ2-5,TRBV5-1,CASSLFQGAETQYF
TRBJ2-4,TRBV2,CASGEGQGKNIQYF
TRBJ1-2,TRBV27,CASSPALTGAHGYTF
TRBJ2-1,TRBV9,CASSPTSGPNEQFF
TRBJ2-4,TRBV6-5,CASSSAENIQYF
TRBJ2-2,TRBV11-2,CASSLRGQGARTGELFF
TRBJ2-4,TRBV28,CASSARGIQYF
TRBJ2-2,TRBV30,CAWTPLGVTGELFF
TRBJ2-7,TRBV10-3,CAIRASAQTYEQYF
TRBJ1-6,TRBV7-9,CASSSGLINSPLHF
TRBJ1-4,TRBV6-1,CASTSGGLGEKLFF
NA,TRBV9,CASSVGGQGAYEQYF
TRBJ2-1,TRBV28,CASSHPRGHDEQFF
TRBJ2-5,TRBV5-1,CASSLVGQGHPETQYF
TRBJ2-1,TRBV5-5,CASSLAHSWLAGSQDEQFF
TRBJ2-2,TRBV23-1,CASSQIDRSLSRGAVF
TRBJ2-7,TRBV5-4,CASSLGHQLVEAAYEQYF
TRBJ1-1,TRBV19,CASSPQGEGTEAFF
TRBJ2-7,TRBV5-5,CASSFRLAGASEQYF
TRBJ2-7,TRBV29-1,CSVETGNYEQYF
TRBJ2-1,TRBV25-1,CASSAPGGGLNEQFF
TRBJ1-1,TRBV6-5,CASSQTAGTEAFF
TRBJ1-3,TRBV9,CASSVAPRSLEDTIYF
TRBJ1-5,TRBV2,CASRGENQPQHF
TRBJ1-2,TRBV27,CASSLGTGVYGYTF
TRBJ2-7,TRBV5-5,CASSLGVSEQYF
TRBJ2-3,TRBV5-6,CASTQHLRGDTQYF
NA,TRBV7-8,CASVRAGQHEQYF
TRBJ1-4,TRBV7-3,CASSFKPGRDGEKLFF
TRBJ1-4,TRBV7-9,CASSLGQGNEKLFF
TRBJ2-2,TRBV20-1,CSARVEGELFF
TRBJ1-3,TRBV11-2,CASKSSGNTIYF
TRBJ2-1,TRBV7-9,CASSLVWGSKDNEQFF
TRBJ2-2,TRBV18,CASSPRMADLNTGELFF
TRBJ2-1,TRBV6-4,CASSSSGSSYNEQFF
TRBJ2-7,TRBV6-6,CASSRGQGGSYEQYF
TRBJ1-1,TRBV18,CASSPNRDTEAFF
TRBJ2-7,TRBV27,CASSLSGLAPAYEQYF
TRBJ1-2,TRBV2,CASSEGPVWGYTF
TRBJ1-2,TRBV6-5,CASSYSGLNGDSTF
TRBJ2-2,TRBV11-2,CASSRGKNTGELFF
TRBJ1-1,TRBV7-2,CASSLRGQVMNTEAFF
TRBJ1-5,TRBV5-5,CASSLGTGGQPQHF
TRBJ1-2,TRBV5-6,CASSTDRVEGYTF
TRBJ2-2,TRBV5-1,CASSLTGNTGELFF
TRBJ2-7,TRBV15,CATSRDKGSYEQYF